This T cell receptor beta chain emerged from a study of shared clonotypes between healthy human individuals (TCRdb year 2020). About the investigation overall: Two women and a few men aged 18 to 49 years were included in the cohort. To increase sequencing depth and limit assay-specific biases, different laboratories used diverse techniques to prepare libraries and sequence TCR repertoires. Per donor, three plates each were used for CD4 naive and CD4 memory, two for CD8 naive, and one for CD8 memory. Leukapheresis yielded between about 0.9 and 10 billion PBMCs per donor. The study deeply sequenced blood TCR repertoires of five healthy adults to estimate repertoire size and the extent of clonotype sharing between individuals.

Taken from cysteine to phenylalanine, the CDR3 has 15 residues. CDR3 DNA is the only sequence kept; it has 45 bases, read in frame from the first base. Looking up the germline V gene (reference sequence) yields CDR1 MNHEY and CDR2 SMNVEV. V is clipped by 0 bases and J by 6 bases, and the sequence between their germline boundaries is 11 bases long. The paper's findings and limits, for the study overall: Sampling was limited to blood, and TCR repertoires in tissue likely differ from TCR repertoires in blood. The small number of donors limited the genetic and exposure-history diversity represented. Pairwise subsampling led to the expectation that sequencing depth would affect the degree of clonotype sharing among donors. Rarefaction of sorted-subset datasets indicated incomplete sequencing despite the large sequencing depth. Clonotypes shared by all four sorted-subset donors showed higher generation probabilities than non-shared clonotypes. When several donors were compared, the shared fraction of clonotypes was around 5% for naive CD4, more than 3% for naive CD8, 2.3% for memory CD4, and 0.4% for memory CD8. Naive subsets generally had larger estimated clonotype richness than memory subsets did.

TCR CDR3 regions were amplified from genomic DNA by multiplex PCR using the deep immunoSEQ assay. Extracted genomic DNA from each cell subset was distributed evenly across all wells of several immunoSEQ 96-well plates, and each plate was treated as a replicate. For sorted subsets, each replicate PCR was loaded with around 220 ng genomic DNA, equivalent to 30,000 or so T cell genomes. Purified libraries were measured with a Qubit 3.0 fluorometer, size-checked on a Bioanalyzer 2100, and measured again with the KAPA Library Quantification kit. A separate single-read 150-cycle Illumina NextSeq 550 flow cell was used to sequence each immunoSEQ 96-well plate. The study's processing was this. Because the immunoSEQ output included only junctional sequences and no quality scores, the filtering could not be the same as the filtering used for full-length reads. Sequences were annotated with PyIR, a Python wrapper for IgBLAST v1.9, using IMGT germline references to assign V/J genes and CDR3. Reads were filtered out if the reads had weak V/J assignments (E-value above 1e-6), no CDR3, stop codons, out-of-frame junctions, or ambiguous translated residues. V3J clonotypes were defined by identical inferred V gene, J gene, and CDR3 amino acid sequence. Percentage overlap between repertoires was computed as shared unique clonotypes divided by the size of the smaller repertoire. Repertoire richness was assessed with RTK rarefaction, the Chao1 estimator, and Recon v2.1 estimates of unobserved clonotypes. Generation probabilities for all TCRbeta clonotypes obtained by the gDNA method from a handful of donors were computed using OLGA. Here the immuneACCESS table is served through TCRdb, limited to in-frame sequences with V and J called. Missing clones are a known gap in these copies; in checked studies unresolved V genes cover under half, and the rest lacks a known reason. V, J and clone size are those of that table, while D and trimming were read from the DNA. This sample holds more than 2 million clones; over 85% were observed only once. Clones ranked in the top ten supply approximately 1.6% of the sample.

As for this clone: The target of this receptor is not known. The record has no base qualities; no much larger clone is one base away.

For the CD8 naive samples, CD45RO-negative cells were positively selected for CCR7, yielding a CD45RA+CCR7+ population from which TemRA cells were excluded. Donors were healthy HIV-negative adults with no recently reported acute infections or vaccinations. Only Caucasian adults living in Nashville, Tennessee, USA were represented among the donors. After blood collection by leukapheresis, PBMCs were isolated using Ficoll-Histopaque density gradient centrifugation and then cryopreserved in the vapor phase of liquid nitrogen. Analytical flow cytometry was used to check the purity and quantity of every magnetically sorted T cell population. Genomic DNA was isolated from each sorted fraction and quantified by UV absorbance on a Nanodrop 2000c.

Recombination connected TRBV27 to TRBJ2-2; no D gene can be assigned with confidence. The material sequenced was naive CD8+ T cells from PBMCs. The cell subset or site label, as the study defines it: CD45RA+CCR7+. This receptor was taken from a man aged 18 to 29 in good health. Some clones in this sample may be carry-over from other donors' samples. The CDR3 reads as follows: CASSLSGPRPGELFF. The sequenced DNA is TGTGCCAGCAGTTTATCGGGTCCCAGGCCCGGGGAGCTGTTTTTT.